The 5 T cell receptor beta chains given below trace back to one sample, sequenced in a study of PD-L1 blockade in urothelial cancer. Time point specified: pretreatment peripheral blood. The protocol was immunoSEQ multiplex PCR, while the TCRdb copy is restricted to in-frame clones and leaves out a portion. The table has about 85,000 clones, more than 75% seen once; the top ten hold about an eighth. The starting material was PBMCs, obtained around atezolizumab (anti-PD-L1) treatment. These receptors came from a man in his fifties or sixties with urothelial cancer.

This clone occurred once. This rearrangement joins TRBV29-1 to TRBJ1-1; perhaps TRBD1 as D (5 bases). This CDR3 is built from 14 residues. Looked up from germline, CDR1 is SQVTM and CDR2 is ANQGSEA. V was clipped by 4 bases and J by 4 bases, with 16 bases between them. The CDR3 DNA reads as TGCAGCGTTGTATATCAAGGGGCGACCACTGAAGCTTTCTTT. As protein: CSVVYQGATTEAFF.

J is TRBJ2-3 and V is TRBV9; TRBD2 agrees at 9 bases. V trimming: 0 bases; J trimming: 4 bases; junction bases outside the gene matches: 0. CDR1 is SGDLS, CDR2 YYNGEE, per germline. The CDR3 is made up of 14 amino acids. CDR3 DNA: TGTGCCAGCAGCGTAGTAGCGGGAGCAGATACGCAGTATTTT. This sequence encodes CASSVVAGADTQYF.

The chain combines TRBV18 with TRBJ1-4; 9 bases map to TRBD1. Germline V gene sequence: CDR1 KGHSH, CDR2 LQKENI. The J segment lost 5 bases and the V segment lost 4 bases, leaving 5 bases of the junction unmatched. This CDR3 has 15 amino acids. CDR3 in DNA: TGTGCCAGCTCACTACGGACAGGGGAGAATGAAAAACTGTTTTTT. This encodes CASSLRTGENEKLFF. Based on the CDR3 plus reference TRBV18 and TRBJ1-4, the full variable domain is NAGVMQNPRHLVRRRGQEARLRCSPMKGHSHVYWYRQLPEEGLKFMVYLQKENIIDESGMPKERFSAEFPKEGPSILRIQQVVRGDSAAYFCASSLRTGENEKLFFGSGTQLSVL.

The gene calls are TRBV7-6 and TRBJ1-2, with 12 bases aligning to TRBD1. The trim removed 5 bases at V and 6 bases at J, leaving 13 bases unmatched. The CDR3 totals 17 residues. The V gene's germline CDR1 is SGHVS and CDR2 FNYEAQ. DNA for the CDR3: TGTGCCAGCAGCCCCTCGTATGCCGGGACAGGGGGCGATGGCTACACCTTC. Its translation: CASSPSYAGTGGDGYTF.

This clone appeared a single time. The chain uses TRBV27 and TRBJ2-6; D is ambiguous. Trimming left V 5 bases short and J 2 bases short, with 13 bases between. CDR3 length: 16 amino acids. Germline-derived CDR1 and CDR2 are MNHEY and SMNVEV (reference sequence). DNA of the CDR3: TGTGCCAGCAGTCCTATCTACAGAGCTGGGGCCAACGTCCTGACTTTC. Translated, it gives CASSPIYRAGANVLTF. The complete variable domain, with remaining parts taken from reference TRBV27 and TRBJ2-6, reads EAQVTQNPRYLITVTGKKLTVTCSQNMNHEYMSWYRQDPGLGLRQIYYSMNVEVTDKGDVPEGYKVSRKEKRNFPLILESPSPNQTSLYFCASSPIYRAGANVLTFGAGSRLTVL.